Presented here are 24 T cell receptor beta chains from one specimen sequenced in a study of glioma-infiltrating T cells after dendritic cell vaccination. Clones were read by immunoSEQ multiplex PCR, and TCRdb kept only the in-frame ones, dropping some. The sample has about 76,000 clones, roughly 84% seen once. As for time point: after dendritic cell vaccination, including at tumor progression/relapse. Specimen: blood, collected after dendritic cell vaccination. The receptors stem from a human donor with glioblastoma.

This clone was observed a single time. The rearrangement joins TRBV4-1 to TRBJ1-5; D gene ambiguous. This CDR3 is built from 16 residues. V was cut by 0 bases and J by 5 bases, with 14 bases left in between. Germline V CDR1 and CDR2: MGHRA, YSYEKL. The CDR3 nucleotides read TGCGCCAGCAGCCAAGATATAGTGAGGGAAGATCAGCCCCAGCATTTT. As protein: CASSQDIVREDQPQHF.

This sequence joins TRBV28 and TRBJ1-5, with a tentative D call TRBD1 (5 bases). This CDR3 has 18 amino acids. Trimming removed 2 bases at V and 2 bases at J, with 19 bases between. Germline loops: CDR1 MDHEN, CDR2 SYDVKM. The CDR3: CASSLKQFTGVRNQPQHF. CDR3 nucleotide sequence: TGTGCCAGCAGTTTAAAACAGTTTACGGGGGTTCGCAATCAGCCCCAGCATTTT.

CDR3 bases: TGTGCCAGCAGCTTTTATAGGGGAAAGATGGATACGCAGTATTTT. Protein: CASSFYRGKMDTQYF. The V call is TRBV7-9, the J call TRBJ2-3, with D possibly matching TRBD1 (5 bases). The CDR3 has 15 residues. V lost 3 bases and J 6 bases, leaving 16 bases between the germline ends. Looked up from germline, CDR1 is SEHNR and CDR2 is FQNEAQ (reference sequence).

V is TRBV7-3 and J is TRBJ2-2; D is unclear. Trimming left V 7 bases short and J 7 bases short, with 16 bases between. Germline V CDR1 and CDR2: SGHTA, FQGTGA. The length of the CDR3 is 14 residues. CDR3 bases: TGTGCCAGCATGCTCGAGCCCCTAGGCGGGGAGCTGTTTTTT. Amino acid sequence: CASMLEPLGGELFF.

The chain uses TRBV10-2 and TRBJ2-1; 10 bases match TRBD2. The germline V gene has CDR1 WSHSY and CDR2 SAAADI. This CDR3 has 15 amino acids. The ends lost 5 bases at V and 4 bases at J; junction bases unmatched: 5. CDR3 nucleotide sequence: TGCGCCAGCAGTCTAACTAGCGGGGAATACAATGAGCAGTTCTTC. This gives the protein CASSLTSGEYNEQFF.

The genes are TRBV27 and TRBJ2-2; D remains unclear. Germline V gives CDR1 MNHEY, CDR2 SMNVEV (reference sequence). This CDR3 has 14 residues. Trimming took off 7 bases at V and 2 bases at J, with 11 bases between the two ends. In nucleotides, the CDR3 is TGTGCCAGCACGAGGAGAGAAAACACCGGGGAGCTGTTTTTT. Translation: CASTRRENTGELFF.

This clone was counted only a few times. This chain uses TRBV5-8 with TRBJ1-3; D ambiguous. CDR3 length equals 15 residues. The V gene's germline CDR1 is SGHTS and CDR2 YDEGEE. V shed 4 bases and J shed 4 bases, with 15 bases lying between them. CDR3 sequence: CASSDGLRGGNTIYF. DNA for the CDR3: TGTGCCAGCAGCGACGGACTGAGAGGGGGAAACACCATATATTTT.

This clone showed up just a few times. The chain combines TRBV7-2 with TRBJ2-3, with D uncertain. The CDR3 spans 13 residues. Germline CDR1 reads SGHTA; CDR2 reads FQGNSA. Trimming took 5 bases from V and 5 from J, leaving 11 bases between them. Here the CDR3 reads CASSPYSIDTQYF. CDR3 coding DNA: TGTGCCAGCAGCCCGTACTCCATAGATACGCAGTATTTT.

This chain joins TRBV6-5 and TRBJ2-3, with a tentative D call TRBD2 (5 bases). Germline CDR1 reads MNHEY; CDR2 reads SVGAGI. The CDR3 loop spans 12 amino acids. V was trimmed by 6 bases and J by 2 bases, leaving 6 bases between them. CDR3 residues: CASRDSTDTQYF. The CDR3, as DNA: TGTGCCAGCAGGGACTCCACAGATACGCAGTATTTT.

V is TRBV5-1 and J is TRBJ2-2; no reliable D call. The V end was cut by 1 base, the J end by 5 bases, with 12 bases between. CDR1 SGHRS and CDR2 YFSETQ come from the germline V gene. The CDR3 has 15 amino acids. CDR3 amino acids: CASSLSPGWTGELFF. The CDR3 DNA reads as TGCGCCAGCAGCTTGTCCCCAGGATGGACCGGGGAGCTGTTTTTT.

This rearrangement joins TRBV2 to TRBJ2-7; 12 bases align to TRBD1. The CDR3 totals 15 residues. V dropped 8 bases and J dropped 2; count of bases not matched to a gene: 7. Germline assignment: CDR1 SNHLY and CDR2 FYNNEI. The CDR3 nucleotides are TGTGCCAGCGGTTCCGGGACAGGGGGCACCTACGAGCAGTACTTC. Its translation: CASGSGTGGTYEQYF.

This chain uses TRBV6-6 with TRBJ2-2; D is uncertain. This CDR3 region has 14 residues. V shed 5 bases and J shed 1 base, with 8 bases lying between them. Per germline, CDR1 MNHNY and CDR2 SVGAGI (reference sequence). DNA of the CDR3: TGTGCCAGCAGTCTGGGCCGGAACACCGGGGAGCTGTTTTTT. As protein: CASSLGRNTGELFF.

A few counts support this clone. The CDR3 protein is CASSDRGYAYEQYF. The CDR3 region has the DNA TGTGCCAGCAGTGATCGGGGTTACGCCTACGAGCAGTACTTC. This chain connects TRBV2 to TRBJ2-7, with D perhaps TRBD2 (5 bases). The V gene lost 3 bases and the J gene lost 2 bases, with 11 bases spanning the gap. This CDR3 contains 14 residues. Looked up from germline, CDR1 is SNHLY and CDR2 is FYNNEI.

V usage is TRBV4-1 and J usage is TRBJ2-5, with TRBD2 matching 11 bases. The J segment lost 4 bases and the V segment lost 7 bases, leaving 11 bases of the junction unmatched. CDR3 length equals 16 residues. Germline V lookup: CDR1 MGHRA, CDR2 YSYEKL. CDR3 amino acids: CASNGGLAEAAETQYF. In nucleotides, the CDR3 is TGCGCCAGCAATGGGGGACTAGCGGAGGCGGCAGAGACCCAGTACTTC.

CDR3 loop: CASSLSGDSHYEQYF. The CDR3 nucleotides read TGTGCCAGCAGTTTATCAGGAGACAGCCACTACGAGCAGTACTTC. The J gene is TRBJ2-7, the V gene TRBV27; a possible D gene is TRBD1 (5 bases). CDR3 length equals 15 residues. CDR1 is MNHEY and CDR2 is SMNVEV in the germline V gene (reference sequence). Trimming took 0 bases from V and 3 from J, leaving 12 bases between them.

This rearrangement joins TRBV7-2 to TRBJ1-2, with D unresolved. V was clipped by 5 bases and J by 4 bases, with 11 bases between them. The CDR3 loop spans 13 amino acids. CDR1 and CDR2 (germline): SGHTA, FQGNSA. CDR3: CASSEGFGYGYTF. The CDR3 nucleotides are TGTGCCAGCAGCGAGGGTTTCGGCTATGGCTACACCTTC.

The chain combines TRBV6-5 with TRBJ1-6; D unclear. Germline V gene lookup returns CDR1 MNHEY and CDR2 SVGAGI. The CDR3 is 13 amino acids. The V and J ends lost 2 bases and 10 bases respectively, with 9 bases between them. The CDR3 loop reads CASSYDRGSPLHF. The CDR3 DNA is TGTGCCAGCAGTTACGATCGGGGATCACCCCTCCACTTT.

The V call is TRBV18, the J call TRBJ1-3, with D possibly being TRBD1 (6 bases). The CDR3 covers 16 residues. Germline CDR1 reads KGHSH; CDR2 reads LQKENI. V gave up 1 base and J gave up 0 bases, with 10 bases separating them. CDR3 loop: CASSPRDISSGNTIYF. In DNA form, the CDR3 reads TGTGCCAGCTCACCACGGGACATCAGCTCTGGAAACACCATATATTTT.

The chain has TRBV9 and TRBJ1-1; D gene unclear. Deletions cut 3 bases from V and 3 bases from J, with 9 bases between. The CDR3 covers 13 residues. From germline, CDR1 is SGDLS and CDR2 YYNGEE. CDR3: CASSAAGYTEAFF. The DNA for the CDR3 is TGTGCCAGCAGCGCCGCGGGGTACACTGAAGCTTTCTTT. The full variable domain, rest sourced from reference TRBV9 and TRBJ1-1, is DSGVTQTPKHLITATGQRVTLRCSPRSGDLSVYWYQQSLDQGLQFLIQYYNGEERAKGNILERFSAQQFPDLHSELNLSSLELGDSALYFCASSAAGYTEAFFGQGTRLTVV.

This clone appeared once. The CDR3 here is CASSETSGTTDTQYF. The CDR3 DNA follows: TGTGCCAGCAGTGAAACTAGCGGGACCACAGATACGCAGTATTTT. The V gene is TRBV2, the J gene TRBJ2-3, with TRBD2 matching 10 bases. CDR3 size: 15 residues. V lost 2 bases to trimming and J lost 2 bases; unmatched junction nucleotides: 1. Germline loops: CDR1 SNHLY, CDR2 FYNNEI.

The chain combines TRBV19 with TRBJ1-3; TRBD1 is a possible D gene (5 bases). Germline CDR1 and CDR2: LNHDA and SQIVND (reference sequence). This CDR3 region has 14 residues. The ends were cut back, 5 bases at V and 2 bases at J, with 10 bases in the middle. Written as DNA, the CDR3 is TGTGCCAGTAGTTCAGGGTACCCTGGAAACACCATATATTTT. It is translated as CASSSGYPGNTIYF.

V gene TRBV5-8 combines with J gene TRBJ1-5, with 9 bases that match TRBD1. The ends lost 4 bases at V and 5 bases at J; junction bases unmatched: 4. Germline V gene data show CDR1 as SGHTS and CDR2 as YDEGEE. The CDR3 has 14 residues. The CDR3 sequence: CASSQDRGYQPQHF. CDR3 in DNA: TGTGCCAGCAGCCAAGACAGGGGGTATCAGCCCCAGCATTTT.

The chain combines TRBV5-1 with TRBJ1-1; perhaps TRBD1 as D (6 bases). This CDR3 contains 16 residues. Germline CDR1 and CDR2: SGHRS and YFSETQ. Trimming left V 0 bases short and J 2 bases short, with 14 bases between. As DNA, the CDR3 is TGCGCCAGCAGCTTGGGGGGAGCCAGGGGAAACACTGAAGCTTTCTTT. Translation gives CASSLGGARGNTEAFF.

The sample holds one count of this clone. The V gene is TRBV27, the J gene TRBJ1-2, with D perhaps matching TRBD1 (6 bases). The CDR3 covers 13 residues. The germline V gene has CDR1 MNHEY and CDR2 SMNVEV (reference sequence). Trimming removed 6 bases from V and 2 bases from J, with 10 bases in between. Here the CDR3 DNA reads TGTGCCAGCAGGGGGGCTGGGAACTATGGCTACACCTTC. Its protein is CASRGAGNYGYTF.